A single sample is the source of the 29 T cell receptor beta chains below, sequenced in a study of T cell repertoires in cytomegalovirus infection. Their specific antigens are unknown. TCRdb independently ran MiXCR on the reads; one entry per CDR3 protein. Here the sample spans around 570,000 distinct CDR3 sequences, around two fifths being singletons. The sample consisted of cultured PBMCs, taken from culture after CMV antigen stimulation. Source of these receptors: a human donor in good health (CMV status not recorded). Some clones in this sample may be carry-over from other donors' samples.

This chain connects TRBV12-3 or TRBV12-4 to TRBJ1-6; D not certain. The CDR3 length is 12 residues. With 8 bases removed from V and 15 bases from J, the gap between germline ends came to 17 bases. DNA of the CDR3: TGTGCCAGCCGCCGACCCAATGGAGACCTCCACTTT. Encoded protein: CASRRPNGDLHF.

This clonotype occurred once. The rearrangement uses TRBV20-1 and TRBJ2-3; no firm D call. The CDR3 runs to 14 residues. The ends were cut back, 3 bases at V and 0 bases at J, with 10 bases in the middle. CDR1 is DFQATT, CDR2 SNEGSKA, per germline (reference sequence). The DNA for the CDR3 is TGCAGTGCTAGTCTGGCGGCAAGCACAGATACGCAGTATTTT. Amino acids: CSASLAASTDTQYF.

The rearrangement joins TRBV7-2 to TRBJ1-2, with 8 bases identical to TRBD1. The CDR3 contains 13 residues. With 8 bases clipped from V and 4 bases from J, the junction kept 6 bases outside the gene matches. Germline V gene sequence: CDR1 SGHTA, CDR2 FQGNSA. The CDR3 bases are TGTGCCAGCGGCTCAGGACAGGGCTATGGCTACACCTTC. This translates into CASGSGQGYGYTF.

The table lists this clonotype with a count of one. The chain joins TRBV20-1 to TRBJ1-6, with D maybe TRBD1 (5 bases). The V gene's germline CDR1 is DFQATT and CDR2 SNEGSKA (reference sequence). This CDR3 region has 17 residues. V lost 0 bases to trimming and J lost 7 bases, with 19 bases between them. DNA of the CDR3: TGCAGTGCTAGAGAGGGTCGGGCAGTCGGGGCAAATTCACCCCTCCACTTT. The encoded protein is CSAREGRAVGANSPLHF.

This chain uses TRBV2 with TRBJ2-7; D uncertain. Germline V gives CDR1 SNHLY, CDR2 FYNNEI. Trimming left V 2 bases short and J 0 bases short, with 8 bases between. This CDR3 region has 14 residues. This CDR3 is CASSERKSSYEQYF. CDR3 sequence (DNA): TGTGCCAGCAGTGAAAGGAAGAGCTCCTACGAGCAGTACTTC.

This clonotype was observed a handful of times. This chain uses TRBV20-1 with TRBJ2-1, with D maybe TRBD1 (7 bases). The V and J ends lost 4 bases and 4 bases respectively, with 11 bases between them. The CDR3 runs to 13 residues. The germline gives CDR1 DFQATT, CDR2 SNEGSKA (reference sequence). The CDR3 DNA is TGCAGTGCTACAGGGGGGCGTTACAATGAGCAGTTCTTC. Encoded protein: CSATGGRYNEQFF.

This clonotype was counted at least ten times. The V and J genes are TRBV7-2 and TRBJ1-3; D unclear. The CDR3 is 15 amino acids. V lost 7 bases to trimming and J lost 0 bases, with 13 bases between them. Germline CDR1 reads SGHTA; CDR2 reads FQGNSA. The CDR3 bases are TGTGCCAGCACCACCAGCTCCGCCTCTGGAAACACCATATATTTT. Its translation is CASTTSSASGNTIYF. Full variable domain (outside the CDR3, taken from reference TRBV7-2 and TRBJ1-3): GAGVSQSPSNKVTEKGKDVELRCDPISGHTALYWYRQSLGQGLEFLIYFQGNSAPDKSGLPSDRFSAERTGGSVSTLTIQRTQQEDSAVYLCASTTSSASGNTIYFGEGSWLTVV.

The CDR3 sequence: CASSSGSSGTDETQYF. CDR3 nucleotides: TGTGCCAGCAGCTCGGGCTCTAGCGGGACCGACGAGACCCAGTACTTC. The chain recombines TRBV7-8 with TRBJ2-5, with 9 bases fitting TRBD2. V lost 4 bases and J lost 5; bases outside the gene matches: 11. Per the germline V gene, CDR1 is SGHVS and CDR2 is FQNEAQ. The CDR3 loop spans 16 amino acids.

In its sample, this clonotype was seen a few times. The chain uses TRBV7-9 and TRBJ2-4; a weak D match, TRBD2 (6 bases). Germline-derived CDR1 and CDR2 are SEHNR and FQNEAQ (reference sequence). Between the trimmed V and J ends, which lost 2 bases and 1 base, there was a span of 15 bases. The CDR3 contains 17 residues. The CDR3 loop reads CASSLRPGEAAKNIQYF. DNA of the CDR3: TGTGCCAGCAGCTTACGCCCGGGGGAGGCGGCCAAAAACATTCAGTACTTC.

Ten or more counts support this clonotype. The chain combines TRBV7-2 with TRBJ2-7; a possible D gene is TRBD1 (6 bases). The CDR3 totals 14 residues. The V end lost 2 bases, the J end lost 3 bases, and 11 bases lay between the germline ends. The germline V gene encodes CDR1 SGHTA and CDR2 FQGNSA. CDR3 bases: TGTGCCAGCAGCTTACAGGGGAGAGGCTACGAGCAGTACTTC. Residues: CASSLQGRGYEQYF.

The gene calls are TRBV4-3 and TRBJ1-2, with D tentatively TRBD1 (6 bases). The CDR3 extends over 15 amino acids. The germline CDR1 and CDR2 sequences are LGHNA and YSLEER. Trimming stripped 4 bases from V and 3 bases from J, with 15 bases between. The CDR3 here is CASSPEQGLDYGYTF. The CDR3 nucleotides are TGCGCCAGCAGCCCGGAACAGGGTTTGGACTATGGCTACACCTTC.

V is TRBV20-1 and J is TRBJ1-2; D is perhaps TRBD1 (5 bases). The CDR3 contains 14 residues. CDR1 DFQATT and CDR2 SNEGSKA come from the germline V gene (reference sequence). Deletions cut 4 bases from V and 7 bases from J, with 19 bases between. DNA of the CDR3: TGCAGTGCTATGCTGGAGGGACGTATTAGTGGCTACACCTTC. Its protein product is CSAMLEGRISGYTF.

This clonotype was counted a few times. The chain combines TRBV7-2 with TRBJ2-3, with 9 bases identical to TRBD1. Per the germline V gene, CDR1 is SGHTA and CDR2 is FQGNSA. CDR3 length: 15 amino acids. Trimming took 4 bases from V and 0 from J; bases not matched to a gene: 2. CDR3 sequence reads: CASSWDRDSTDTQYF. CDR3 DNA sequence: TGTGCCAGCAGCTGGGACAGGGACAGCACAGATACGCAGTATTTT.

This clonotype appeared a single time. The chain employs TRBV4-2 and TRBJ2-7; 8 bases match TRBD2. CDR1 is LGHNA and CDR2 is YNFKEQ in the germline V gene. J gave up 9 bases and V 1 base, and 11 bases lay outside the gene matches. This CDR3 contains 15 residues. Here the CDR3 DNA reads TGTGCCAGCAGCCAAGTGGCTAGCGGGCCCCTCAGGCAGTACTTC. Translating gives CASSQVASGPLRQYF.

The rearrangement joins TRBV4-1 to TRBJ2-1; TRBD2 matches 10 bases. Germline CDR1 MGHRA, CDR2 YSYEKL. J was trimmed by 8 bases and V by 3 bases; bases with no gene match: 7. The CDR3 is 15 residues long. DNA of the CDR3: TGCGCCAGCAGCCAGCGACTAGCGGGTCGGGATGAGCAGTTCTTC. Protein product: CASSQRLAGRDEQFF.

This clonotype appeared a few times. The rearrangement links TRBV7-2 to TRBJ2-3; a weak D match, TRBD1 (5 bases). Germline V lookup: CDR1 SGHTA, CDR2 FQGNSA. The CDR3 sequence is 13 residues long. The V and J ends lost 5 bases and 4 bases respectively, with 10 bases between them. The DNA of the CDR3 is TGTGCCAGCAGCCTACAGGTCCCAGATACGCAGTATTTT. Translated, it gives CASSLQVPDTQYF.

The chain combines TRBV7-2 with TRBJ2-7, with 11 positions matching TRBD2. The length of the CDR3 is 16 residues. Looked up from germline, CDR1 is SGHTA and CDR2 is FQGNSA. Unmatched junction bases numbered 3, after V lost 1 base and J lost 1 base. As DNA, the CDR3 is TGTGCCAGCAGCTTAGGTAGCGGGGGGGCATCCTACGAGCAGTACTTC. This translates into CASSLGSGGASYEQYF.

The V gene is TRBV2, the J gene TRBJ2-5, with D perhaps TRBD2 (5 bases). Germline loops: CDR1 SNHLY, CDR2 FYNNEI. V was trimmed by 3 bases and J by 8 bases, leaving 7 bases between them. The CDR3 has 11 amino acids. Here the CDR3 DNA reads TGTGCCAGCAGTGAGCCGGGAACCCAGTACTTC. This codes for CASSEPGTQYF.

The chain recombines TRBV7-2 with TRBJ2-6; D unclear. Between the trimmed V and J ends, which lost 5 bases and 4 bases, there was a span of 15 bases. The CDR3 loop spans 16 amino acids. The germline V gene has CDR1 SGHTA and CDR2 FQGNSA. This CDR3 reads CASSLKAVTGANVLTF. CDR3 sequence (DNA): TGTGCCAGCAGCCTCAAAGCTGTGACCGGGGCCAACGTCCTGACTTTC.

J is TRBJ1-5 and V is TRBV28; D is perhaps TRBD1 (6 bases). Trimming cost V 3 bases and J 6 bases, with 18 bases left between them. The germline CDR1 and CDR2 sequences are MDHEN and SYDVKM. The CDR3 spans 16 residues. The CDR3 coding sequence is TGTGCCAGCAGTTTCCTTGGGGGGGGCTATGCTCAGCCCCAGCATTTT. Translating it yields CASSFLGGGYAQPQHF.

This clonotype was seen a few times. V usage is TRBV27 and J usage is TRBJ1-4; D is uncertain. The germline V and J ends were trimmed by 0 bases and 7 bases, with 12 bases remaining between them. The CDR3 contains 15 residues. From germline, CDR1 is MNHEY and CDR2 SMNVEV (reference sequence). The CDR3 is CASSLSSNVGEKLFF. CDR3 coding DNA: TGTGCCAGCAGTTTATCGTCCAATGTGGGTGAAAAACTGTTTTTT.

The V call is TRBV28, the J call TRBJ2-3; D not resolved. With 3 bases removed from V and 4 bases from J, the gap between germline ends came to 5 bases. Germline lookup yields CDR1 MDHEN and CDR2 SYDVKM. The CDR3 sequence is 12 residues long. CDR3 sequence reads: CASSFVPDTQYF. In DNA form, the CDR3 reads TGTGCCAGCAGTTTTGTGCCAGATACGCAGTATTTT.

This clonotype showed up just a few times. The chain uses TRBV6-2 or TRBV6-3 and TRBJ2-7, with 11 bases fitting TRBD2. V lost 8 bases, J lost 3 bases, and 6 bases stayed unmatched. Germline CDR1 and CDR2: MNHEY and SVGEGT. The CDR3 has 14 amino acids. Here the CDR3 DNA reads TGTGCCAGCGGGATTCTAGCGGGAGGCTACGAGCAGTACTTC. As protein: CASGILAGGYEQYF.

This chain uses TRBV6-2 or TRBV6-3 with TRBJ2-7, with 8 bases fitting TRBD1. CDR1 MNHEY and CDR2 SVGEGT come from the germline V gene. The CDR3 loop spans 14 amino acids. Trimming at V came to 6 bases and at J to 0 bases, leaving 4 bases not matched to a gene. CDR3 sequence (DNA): TGTGCCAGCAGGAAACAGGGGGGCTCCTACGAGCAGTACTTC. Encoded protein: CASRKQGGSYEQYF.

CDR3 sequence reads: CASRGTDNHQETQYF. CDR3 bases: TGTGCCAGCAGAGGGACAGACAACCACCAAGAGACCCAGTACTTC. The chain couples TRBV11-2 to TRBJ2-5; 7 nucleotides align to TRBD1. V was clipped by 6 bases and J by 0 bases; unmatched bases: 7. The CDR3 spans 15 residues. Germline V gene sequence: CDR1 SGHAT, CDR2 FQNNGV.

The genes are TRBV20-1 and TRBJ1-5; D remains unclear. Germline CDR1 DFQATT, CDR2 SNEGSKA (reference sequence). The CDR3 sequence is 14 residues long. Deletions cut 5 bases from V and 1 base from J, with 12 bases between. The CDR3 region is CSAAEGLSNQPQHF. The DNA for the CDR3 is TGCAGTGCTGCCGAGGGATTGAGCAATCAGCCCCAGCATTTT.

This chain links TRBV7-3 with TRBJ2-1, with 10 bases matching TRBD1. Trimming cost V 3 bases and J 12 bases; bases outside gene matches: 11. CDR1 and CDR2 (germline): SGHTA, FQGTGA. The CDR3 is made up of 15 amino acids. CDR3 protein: CASSFPTGGIAAQFF. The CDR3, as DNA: TGTGCCAGCAGCTTCCCGACAGGGGGCATCGCAGCGCAGTTCTTC.

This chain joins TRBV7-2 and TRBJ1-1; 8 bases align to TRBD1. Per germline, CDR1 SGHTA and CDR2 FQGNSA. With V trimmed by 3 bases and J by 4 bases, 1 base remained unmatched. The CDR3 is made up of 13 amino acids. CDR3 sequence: CASSLGTGTEAFF. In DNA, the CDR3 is TGTGCCAGCAGCTTGGGGACAGGCACTGAAGCTTTCTTT.

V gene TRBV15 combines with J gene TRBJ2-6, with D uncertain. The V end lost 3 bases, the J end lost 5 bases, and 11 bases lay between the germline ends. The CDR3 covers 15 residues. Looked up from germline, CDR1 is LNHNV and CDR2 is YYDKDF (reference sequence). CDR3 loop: CATSSPRRRANVLTF. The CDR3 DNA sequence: TGTGCCACCAGCAGCCCGAGGCGTAGGGCCAACGTCCTGACTTTC.